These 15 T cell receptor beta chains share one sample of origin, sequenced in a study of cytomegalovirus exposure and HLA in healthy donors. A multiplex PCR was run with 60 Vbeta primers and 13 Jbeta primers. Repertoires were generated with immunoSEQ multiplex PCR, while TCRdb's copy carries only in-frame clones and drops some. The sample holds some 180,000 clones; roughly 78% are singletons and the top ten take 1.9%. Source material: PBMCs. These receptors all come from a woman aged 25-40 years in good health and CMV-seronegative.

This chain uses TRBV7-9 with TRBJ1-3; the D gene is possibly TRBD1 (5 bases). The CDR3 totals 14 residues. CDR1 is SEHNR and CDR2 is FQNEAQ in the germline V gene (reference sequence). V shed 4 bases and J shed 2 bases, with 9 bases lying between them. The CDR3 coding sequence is TGTGCCAGCAGCTCCTGGACACCTGGAAACACCATATATTTT. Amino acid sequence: CASSSWTPGNTIYF.

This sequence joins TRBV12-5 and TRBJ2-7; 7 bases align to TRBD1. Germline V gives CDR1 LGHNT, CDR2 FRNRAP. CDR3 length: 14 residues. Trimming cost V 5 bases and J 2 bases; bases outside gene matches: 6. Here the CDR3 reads CASGLRTGPYEQYF. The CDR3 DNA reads TGTGCTAGTGGTCTACGGACAGGTCCCTACGAGCAGTACTTC.

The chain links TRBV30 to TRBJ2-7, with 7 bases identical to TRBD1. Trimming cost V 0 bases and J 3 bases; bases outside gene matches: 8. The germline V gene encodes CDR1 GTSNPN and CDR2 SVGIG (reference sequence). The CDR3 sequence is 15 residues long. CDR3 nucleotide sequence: TGTGCCTGGAGTGTCGTGGGGACAGCTCTCTACGAGCAGTACTTC. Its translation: CAWSVVGTALYEQYF.

The CDR3 bases are TGTGCCAGTAGTCCCTTATTTGGGCAGGGACAAGAGACCCAGTACTTC. It yields the protein CASSPLFGQGQETQYF. The V gene is TRBV19, the J gene TRBJ2-5, with a tentative D call TRBD1 (5 bases). The ends were cut back, 5 bases at V and 2 bases at J, with 18 bases in the middle. Germline V gene data show CDR1 as LNHDA and CDR2 as SQIVND (reference sequence). CDR3 length equals 16 residues.

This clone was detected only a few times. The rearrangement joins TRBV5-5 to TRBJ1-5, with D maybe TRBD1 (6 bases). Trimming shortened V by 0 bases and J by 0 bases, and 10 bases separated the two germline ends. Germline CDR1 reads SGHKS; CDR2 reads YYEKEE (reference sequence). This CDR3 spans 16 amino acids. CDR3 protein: CASSLAGGDSNQPQHF. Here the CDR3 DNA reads TGTGCCAGCAGCTTGGCGGGGGGCGATAGCAATCAGCCCCAGCATTTT.

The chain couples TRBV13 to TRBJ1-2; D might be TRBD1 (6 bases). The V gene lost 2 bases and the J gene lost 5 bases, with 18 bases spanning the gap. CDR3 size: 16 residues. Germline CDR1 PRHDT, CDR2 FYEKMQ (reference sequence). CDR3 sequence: CASSLPDGTLSYGYTF. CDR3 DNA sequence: TGTGCCAGCAGCTTACCCGATGGGACATTGTCGTATGGCTACACCTTC.

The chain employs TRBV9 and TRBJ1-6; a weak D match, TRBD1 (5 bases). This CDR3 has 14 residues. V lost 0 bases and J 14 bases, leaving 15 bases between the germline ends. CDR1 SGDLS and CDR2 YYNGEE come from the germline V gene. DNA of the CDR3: TGTGCCAGCAGCGTAGAGCAGGGTATGCGGACCCTCCACTTT. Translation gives CASSVEQGMRTLHF.

The CDR3 DNA is TGTGCCAGCAGCGCGGACAGGGGGACGGGCACTGGGGCCAACGTCCTGACTTTC. This gives the protein CASSADRGTGTGANVLTF. The chain employs TRBV9 and TRBJ2-6, with TRBD1 matching 10 bases. The germline V gene has CDR1 SGDLS and CDR2 YYNGEE. The V segment lost 3 bases and the J segment 2 bases; nucleotides outside the gene matches: 8. The CDR3 totals 18 residues.

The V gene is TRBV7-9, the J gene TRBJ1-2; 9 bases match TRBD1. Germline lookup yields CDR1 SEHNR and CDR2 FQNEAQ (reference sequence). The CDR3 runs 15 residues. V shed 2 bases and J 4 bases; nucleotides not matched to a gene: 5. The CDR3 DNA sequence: TGTGCCAGCAGCTTAATCCCGGGACAGGGCTATGGCTACACCTTC. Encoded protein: CASSLIPGQGYGYTF.

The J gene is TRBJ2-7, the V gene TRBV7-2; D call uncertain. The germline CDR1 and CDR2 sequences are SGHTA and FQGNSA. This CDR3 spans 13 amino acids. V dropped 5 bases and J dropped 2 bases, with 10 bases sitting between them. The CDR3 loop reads CASSLVFPYEQYF. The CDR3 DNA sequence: TGTGCCAGCAGCCTCGTTTTTCCCTACGAGCAGTACTTC.

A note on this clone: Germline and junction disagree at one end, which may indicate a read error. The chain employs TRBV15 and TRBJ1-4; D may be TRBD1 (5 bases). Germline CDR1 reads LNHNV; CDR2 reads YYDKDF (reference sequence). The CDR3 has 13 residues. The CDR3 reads CATSRRVNEKLFF. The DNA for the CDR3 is TGTGCCACCAGCCGCAGGGTCAATGAGAAACTGTTTTTT.

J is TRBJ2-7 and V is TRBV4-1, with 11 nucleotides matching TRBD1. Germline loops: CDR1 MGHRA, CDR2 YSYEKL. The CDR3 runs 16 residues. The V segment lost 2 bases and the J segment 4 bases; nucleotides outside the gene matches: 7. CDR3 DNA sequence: TGCGCCAGCAGCCAACTCCACGGGACAGGGGGTTACGAGCAGTACTTC. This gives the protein CASSQLHGTGGYEQYF.

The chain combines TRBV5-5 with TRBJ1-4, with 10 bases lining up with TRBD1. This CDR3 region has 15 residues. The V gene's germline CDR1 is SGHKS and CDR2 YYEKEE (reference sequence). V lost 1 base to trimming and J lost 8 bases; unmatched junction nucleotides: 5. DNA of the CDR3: TGTGCCAGCAGCTTGTGGACAGGGGGGATAGAAAAACTGTTTTTT. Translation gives CASSLWTGGIEKLFF.

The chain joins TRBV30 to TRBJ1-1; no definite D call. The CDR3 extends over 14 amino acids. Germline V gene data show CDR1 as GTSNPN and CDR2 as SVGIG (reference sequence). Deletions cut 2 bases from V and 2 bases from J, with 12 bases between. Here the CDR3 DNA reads TGTGCCTGGAGTATACATCGGGGAAACACTGAAGCTTTCTTT. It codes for CAWSIHRGNTEAFF.

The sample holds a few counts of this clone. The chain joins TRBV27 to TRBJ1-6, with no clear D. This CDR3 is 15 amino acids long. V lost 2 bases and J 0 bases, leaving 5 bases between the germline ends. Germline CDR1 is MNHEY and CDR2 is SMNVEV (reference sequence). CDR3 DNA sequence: TGTGCCAGCAGTTTAGTGAGCTCCTATAATTCACCCCTCCACTTT. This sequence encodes CASSLVSSYNSPLHF.